This TCR beta chain was profiled in a study of beta chain features in type 1 diabetes. For this clone: The antigen is unknown. The CDR3 does not close with the conserved phenylalanine or tryptophan, likely indicating a read error. The DNA is omitted, as the CDR3 cannot be located on it reliably, and the CDR3 follows TCRdb's listing.

The CDR3 numbers 11 amino acids, ends counted. Germline V CDR1 and CDR2: LNHDA, SQIVND (reference sequence). Expressed TCRB transcripts were sequenced because the isolated RNA had all been reverse transcribed beforehand. Here immunoSEQ multiplex PCR was the method, and the copy in TCRdb shows in-frame clones only, minus some. The sample records around 310,000 clones, roughly 14% being singletons. General study points: All four CD4+ subsets from Type 1 diabetes patients carried moderately but significantly shorter TCRB CDR3s. Short templates might get an advantage during PCR, and this would be equal in patients and controls.

The sample consisted of naive CD4+ T cells from blood. This chain joins TRBV19 and TRBJ1-2; the D segment call TRBD1 is taken from the table without a DNA check. This receptor was identified in a woman under 30 with type 1 diabetes. Here the CDR3 reads CASSWTGFPSS.